This TCR beta chain originates from a study of CD8+ T cells in alopecia areata. Extracted from the samples, RNA was reverse transcribed into cDNA to serve as the sequencing template. The repertoire was sequenced with immunoSEQ multiplex PCR; TCRdb's copy has only in-frame clones and lacks some. The sample shows 120,000 or so clones, around 58% of them seen only once. The table lists this clone with a few counts. As for treatment: oral pan-JAK inhibitor, 5-10 mg twice daily. The study team obtained lesional scalp punch biopsies and peripheral blood from alopecia areata patients. The specimen was CD8+ T cells sorted from blood, collected at week 4, from a patient treated with tofacitinib. The clonotype originates from a human donor with alopecia areata.

CDR3: CSVTGGGTEAFF. In DNA, the CDR3 is TGCAGCGTTACAGGGGGAGGCACTGAAGCTTTCTTT. The chain carries TRBV29-1 and TRBJ1-1; 8 bases match TRBD1. Per germline, CDR1 SQVTM and CDR2 ANQGSEA. J lost 4 bases, V lost 5 bases, and 3 bases had no gene match. The CDR3 length is 12 residues. Complete variable domain (other parts from reference TRBV29-1 and TRBJ1-1): SAVISQKPSRDICQRGTSLTIQCQVDSQVTMMFWYRQQPGQSLTLIATANQGSEATYESGFVIDKFPISRPNLTFSTLTVSNMSPEDSSIYLCSVTGGGTEAFFGQGTRLTVV.